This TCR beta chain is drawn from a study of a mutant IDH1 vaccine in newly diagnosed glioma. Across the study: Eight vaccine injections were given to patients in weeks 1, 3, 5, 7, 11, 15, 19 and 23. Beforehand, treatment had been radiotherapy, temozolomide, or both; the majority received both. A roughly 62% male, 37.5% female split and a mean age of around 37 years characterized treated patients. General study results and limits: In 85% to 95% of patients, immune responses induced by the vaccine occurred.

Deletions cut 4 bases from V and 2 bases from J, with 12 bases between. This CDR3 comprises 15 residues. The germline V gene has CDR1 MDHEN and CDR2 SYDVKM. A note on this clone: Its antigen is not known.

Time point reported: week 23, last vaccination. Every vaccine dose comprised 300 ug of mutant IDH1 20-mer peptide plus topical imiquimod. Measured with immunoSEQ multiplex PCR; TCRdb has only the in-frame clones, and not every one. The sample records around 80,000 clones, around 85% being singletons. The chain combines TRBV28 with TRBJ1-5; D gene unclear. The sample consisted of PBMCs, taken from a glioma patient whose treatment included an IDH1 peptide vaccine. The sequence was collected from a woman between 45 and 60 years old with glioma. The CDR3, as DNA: TGTGCCAGCAGTTCCATGGGAGAGGGCAATCAGCCCCAGCATTTT. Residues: CASSSMGEGNQPQHF. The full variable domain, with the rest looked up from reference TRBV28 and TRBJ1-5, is DVKVTQSSRYLVKRTGEKVFLECVQDMDHENMFWYRQDPGLGLRLIYFSYDVKMKEKGDIPEGYSVSREKKERFSLILESASTNQTSMYLCASSSMGEGNQPQHFGDGTRLSIL.